The 22 T cell receptor beta chains listed next were all sequenced from one sample in a study of T cell responses to AZD1222 COVID-19 vaccine (dated by TCRdb to about 2021). Library preparation employed the immunoSEQ multiplex PCR assay. Here the immuneACCESS table is served through TCRdb, limited to in-frame sequences with V and J called. Missing clones are a known gap in these copies; in checked studies unresolved V genes cover under half, and the rest lacks a known reason. For this sample the table gives approximately 110,000 clones, of which around 90% were detected only once. The ten largest clones take up 3.5% to 4.5% of the sample. In the paper's terms, the time point label means: baseline before first vaccination. The sample was peripheral blood, taken on day 0 of AZD1222 vaccination. The receptors come from an adult in good health.

V gene TRBV24-1 combines with J gene TRBJ1-6; the match to TRBD1 covers 7 bases. CDR3 length: 15 amino acids. Losses at the gene ends were 12 bases for V and 7 bases for J; bases not matched to a gene: 14. Germline values: CDR1 KGHDR, CDR2 SFDVKD. CDR3 coding DNA: TGTGCCCCCCGAACCACGGGACAGAGGAATTCACCCCTCCACTTT. Translating gives CAPRTTGQRNSPLHF.

V and J are TRBV2 and TRBJ1-5; a possible D gene is TRBD1 (6 bases). Trimming took 6 bases from V and 4 from J, leaving 13 bases between them. This CDR3 spans 14 amino acids. Per the germline V gene, CDR1 is SNHLY and CDR2 is FYNNEI. The CDR3 is CASRRGLGNQPQHF. DNA for the CDR3: TGTGCCAGCAGGCGGGGGCTCGGAAATCAGCCCCAGCATTTT. Full variable domain (missing parts from reference TRBV2 and TRBJ1-5): EPEVTQTPSHQVTQMGQEVILRCVPISNHLYFYWYRQILGQKVEFLVSFYNNEISEKSEIFDDQFSVERPDGSNFTLKIRSTKLEDSAMYFCASRRGLGNQPQHFGDGTRLSIL.

V is TRBV7-3 and J is TRBJ2-7, with D possibly being TRBD2 (6 bases). The CDR3 totals 14 residues. The V gene's germline CDR1 is SGHTA and CDR2 FQGTGA. V lost 5 bases and J lost 5, with 16 bases in between. The CDR3 sequence is CASSANGGGDEQYF. For the CDR3, the DNA is TGTGCCAGCAGCGCCAACGGGGGAGGAGACGAGCAGTACTTC.

The J gene is TRBJ2-7, the V gene TRBV29-1; 10 positions agree with TRBD1. Germline trimming cut 4 bases from V and 2 bases from J; bases unmatched to any gene: 8. In germline, CDR1 is SQVTM, CDR2 ANQGSEA. The CDR3 extends over 15 amino acids. CDR3 bases: TGCAGCGTTGGGGGAGGGGACAGGGGCACCTACGAGCAGTACTTC. Protein sequence: CSVGGGDRGTYEQYF.

V is TRBV18 and J is TRBJ1-1; no definite D call. Germline CDR1 is KGHSH and CDR2 is LQKENI. V lost 3 bases, J lost 0 bases, and 8 bases lay in between. This CDR3 comprises 14 residues. The CDR3 loop reads CASSPPRLNTEAFF. The DNA for the CDR3 is TGTGCCAGCTCACCCCCAAGGTTGAACACTGAAGCTTTCTTT.

The chain carries TRBV19 and TRBJ1-1; perhaps TRBD1 as D (5 bases). The CDR3 extends over 13 amino acids. Looked up from germline, CDR1 is LNHDA and CDR2 is SQIVND (reference sequence). Trimming removed 4 bases from V and 1 base from J, with 7 bases in between. The CDR3 DNA reads as TGTGCCAGTAGTAAAAGGGGGAACACTGAAGCTTTCTTT. Its translation: CASSKRGNTEAFF.

V is TRBV30 and J is TRBJ1-2; D remains unclear. This CDR3 is built from 15 residues. V dropped 0 bases and J dropped 4 bases, with 15 bases sitting between them. Per germline, CDR1 GTSNPN and CDR2 SVGIG (reference sequence). CDR3 in DNA: TGTGCCTGGAGTGTAGAAGGCGGCTGGGGCTATGGCTACACCTTC. This translates into CAWSVEGGWGYGYTF.

The chain has TRBV19 and TRBJ1-5; TRBD1 matches 9 bases. CDR3 length: 13 residues. V lost 10 bases and J lost 3; bases outside the gene matches: 4. Germline V gene sequence: CDR1 LNHDA, CDR2 SQIVND (reference sequence). The CDR3 nucleotides are TGTGCCACCGGGACAGGGATCAATCAGCCCCAGCATTTT. Translated, it gives CATGTGINQPQHF.

The chain recombines TRBV5-1 with TRBJ2-5, with D possibly TRBD2 on 6 matching bases. Germline V CDR1 and CDR2: SGHRS, YFSETQ. With 3 bases removed from V and 0 bases from J, the gap between germline ends came to 9 bases. CDR3 length: 14 residues. CDR3 protein: CASSWRGDQETQYF. CDR3 DNA sequence: TGCGCCAGCAGCTGGCGGGGAGACCAAGAGACCCAGTACTTC.

V gene TRBV10-3 combines with J gene TRBJ2-7; D is unclear. V shed 4 bases and J shed 2 bases, with 9 bases lying between them. The CDR3 has 13 residues. CDR1 and CDR2 from the germline V gene are ENHRY and SYGVKD. CDR3 amino acids: CAISVNTAYEQYF. The DNA for the CDR3 is TGTGCCATCAGTGTGAACACGGCCTACGAGCAGTACTTC.

The rearrangement uses TRBV7-2 and TRBJ2-7, with 8 bases aligning to TRBD2. The CDR3 length is 16 residues. In germline, CDR1 is SGHTA, CDR2 FQGNSA. V shed 0 bases, J shed 3 bases, and the junction held 7 bases outside the gene matches. CDR3 protein: CASSLAPAGAYYEQYF. CDR3 DNA sequence: TGTGCCAGCAGCTTAGCGCCAGCGGGAGCCTACTACGAGCAGTACTTC.

This clone was detected only once. V is TRBV29-1 and J is TRBJ2-1; D not certain. CDR3 length equals 11 residues. CDR1 SQVTM and CDR2 ANQGSEA come from the germline V gene. Trimming shortened V by 6 bases and J by 7 bases, and 10 bases separated the two germline ends. In DNA, the CDR3 is TGCAGCGTCGCCCCACGTAATGAGCAGTTCTTC. This encodes CSVAPRNEQFF.

The chain carries TRBV11-3 and TRBJ2-5, with 8 bases identical to TRBD1. The CDR3 extends over 13 amino acids. V lost 10 bases to trimming and J lost 1 base; unmatched junction nucleotides: 5. CDR1 is SGHNT, CDR2 YENEEA, per germline. The DNA for the CDR3 is TGTGCCATCCTAGGACAGGGCCAAGAGACCCAGTACTTC. It encodes CAILGQGQETQYF.

This sequence joins TRBV29-1 and TRBJ2-1, with D maybe TRBD2 (6 bases). V shed 1 base and J shed 2 bases, with 12 bases lying between them. CDR1 SQVTM and CDR2 ANQGSEA come from the germline V gene. The CDR3 runs 15 residues. CDR3 nucleotides: TGCAGCGTTGAAGGTGGGACTGGAACCTACAATGAGCAGTTCTTC. Translating it yields CSVEGGTGTYNEQFF.

The chain is built from TRBV29-1 and TRBJ2-3; perhaps TRBD2 as D (7 bases). The CDR3 is made up of 15 amino acids. Trimming left V 3 bases short and J 5 bases short, with 18 bases between. Germline V gives CDR1 SQVTM, CDR2 ANQGSEA. CDR3 loop: CSVEPGGRGGDTQYF. The CDR3, as DNA: TGCAGCGTTGAGCCCGGGGGGCGAGGTGGAGATACGCAGTATTTT.

This clone has more than one count but fewer than ten. This chain connects TRBV4-1 to TRBJ1-5, with 9 bases fitting TRBD1. Germline CDR1 and CDR2: MGHRA and YSYEKL. The CDR3 spans 16 residues. The trim removed 1 base at V and 6 bases at J, leaving 7 bases unmatched. For the CDR3, the DNA is TGCGCCAGCAGCCAAGGGGGGACAGGGCGGGCTCAGCCCCAGCATTTT. This gives the protein CASSQGGTGRAQPQHF.

V gene TRBV11-2 combines with J gene TRBJ2-6; possible D gene TRBD2, 6 bases. The CDR3 extends over 15 amino acids. Germline CDR1 is SGHAT and CDR2 is FQNNGV. V lost 5 bases and J lost 4, with 12 bases in between. CDR3 amino acids: CASSLWGGGANVLTF. The CDR3 region has the DNA TGTGCCAGCAGCCTCTGGGGAGGCGGGGCCAACGTCCTGACTTTC.

The chain combines TRBV28 with TRBJ1-2, with 7 nucleotides matching TRBD1. CDR3 length: 14 residues. Trimming at V came to 5 bases and at J to 4 bases, leaving 7 bases not matched to a gene. Germline CDR1 and CDR2: MDHEN and SYDVKM. The CDR3 DNA reads as TGTGCCAGCAGTATCGCTCAGGGGGGCTATGGCTACACCTTC. As protein: CASSIAQGGYGYTF.

The chain has TRBV5-1 and TRBJ2-7; 9 nucleotides agree with TRBD1. The germline V gene has CDR1 SGHRS and CDR2 YFSETQ. J was trimmed by 6 bases and V by 4 bases; bases with no gene match: 11. The CDR3 is 15 residues long. CDR3: CASSVPGQGRTEQYF. The CDR3 nucleotides are TGCGCCAGCAGCGTCCCGGGACAGGGTCGTACCGAGCAGTACTTC.

V gene TRBV5-1 combines with J gene TRBJ2-1; 8 nucleotides align to TRBD2. This CDR3 comprises 13 residues. Losses at the gene ends were 7 bases for V and 3 bases for J; bases not matched to a gene: 3. Per the germline V gene, CDR1 is SGHRS and CDR2 is YFSETQ. The CDR3 DNA follows: TGCGCCAGCGATAGCGGGAACTACAATGAGCAGTTCTTC. Residues: CASDSGNYNEQFF.

This clone was seen once. The chain links TRBV19 to TRBJ2-2; 7 bases line up with TRBD1. CDR1 is LNHDA, CDR2 SQIVND, per germline (reference sequence). Germline trimming cut 4 bases from V and 4 bases from J; bases unmatched to any gene: 3. This CDR3 is built from 14 residues. The CDR3 region is CASSTTGFTGELFF. Written as DNA, the CDR3 is TGTGCCAGTAGTACGACAGGGTTCACCGGGGAGCTGTTTTTT.

The rearrangement uses TRBV21-1 and TRBJ2-5; the D call in the table, TRBD1, was not verified against the DNA. TRBV21-1 is marked as a pseudogene. This CDR3 has 17 residues. For the CDR3, the DNA is TGTGCCAGCAGCAAAGTGATTTTTAAGGGGTCCCAGGAGACCCAGTACTTC. Protein product: CASSKVIFKGSQETQYF.